This is a list of T cell receptor beta chains from one sample in a study of T cell repertoires in cytomegalovirus infection. One entry per CDR3 protein results from TCRdb running MiXCR on the reads. The data hold under 350,000 distinct CDR3 sequences, with about 9.2% observed a single time. Sequencing used PBMCs. The receptor set was obtained from a human donor in good health (CMV status not recorded). Some clones in this sample may be carry-over from other donors' samples. Both conserved end residues are part of each CDR3. A D gene is named only where the DNA matches it firmly.

CDR3: CASSSSGLAGETDTQYF
V: TRBV12-3/TRBV12-4
D: TRBD2
J: TRBJ2-3

CDR3: CASREGPGVYNGYTF
V: TRBV7-2
D: NA
J: TRBJ1-2

CDR3: CASSQDQLTDTQYF
V: TRBV4-2
D: NA
J: TRBJ2-3

CDR3: CASSGGTGTSAQETQYF
V: TRBV9
D: TRBD2
J: TRBJ2-5

CDR3: CASSQGQGSGGYTF
V: TRBV28
D: TRBD1
J: TRBJ1-2

CDR3: CASSSGTGIIGELFF
V: TRBV7-8
D: TRBD1
J: TRBJ2-2

CDR3: CASLVAGAPRPGDEQFF
V: TRBV12-3/TRBV12-4
D: TRBD2
J: TRBJ2-1

CDR3: CASSDSRGSSNEQFF
V: TRBV2
D: TRBD1
J: TRBJ2-1

CDR3: CASSLIGQNTEAFF
V: TRBV6-2/TRBV6-3
D: NA
J: TRBJ1-1

CDR3: CSVEGTGVSEKLFF
V: TRBV29-1
D: TRBD1
J: TRBJ1-4

CDR3: CASSQDFGLAGGFSYNEQFF
V: TRBV14
D: TRBD2
J: TRBJ2-1

CDR3: CASKLYNEQFF
V: TRBV19
D: NA
J: TRBJ2-1

CDR3: CASSGPAGGAVDTQYF
V: TRBV7-6
D: TRBD2
J: TRBJ2-3

CDR3: CASSQSPWEKLFF
V: TRBV16
D: NA
J: TRBJ1-4

CDR3: CASSADTFYGYTF
V: TRBV7-9
D: NA
J: TRBJ1-2

CDR3: CASSYFASSGANVLTF
V: TRBV6-2/TRBV6-3
D: NA
J: TRBJ2-6

CDR3: CASSTSGGEQYF
V: TRBV19
D: TRBD2
J: TRBJ2-7

CDR3: CASSRGVGEETQYF
V: TRBV18
D: NA
J: TRBJ2-5